The entry below gives a single T cell receptor beta chain sequence along with its context. The CDR3 totals 16 residues. Per germline, CDR1 MNHNS and CDR2 SASEGT. Trimming took 2 bases from V and 6 from J; bases not matched to a gene: 10. Per the original methods: Estimates of nucleated cell counts were drawn from the amplification of reference gene primers. Clones were sequenced by immunoSEQ multiplex PCR, and TCRdb holds only the in-frame ones, with some missing. Clone size and V and J calls were adopted from that table, with D and trimming inferred from the DNA. The repertoire includes about 150,000 clones, 60% to 80% of them detected once, and 8.6% sits in the top ten. The data belong to a study of blood T cell repertoires in COVID-19. Background on the study: The United States, Italy and Spain were the sources of the acute and convalescent COVID-19 samples. PBMCs, B-cell-depleted T cells, or T cells were the source of the cDNA or gDNA that made up the material.

V usage is TRBV6-1 and J usage is TRBJ1-3; 7 nucleotides line up with TRBD1. This clonotype originated in a man aged 45-65 years with active or convalescent COVID-19. Material for sequencing was peripheral blood. The CDR3 DNA reads as TGTGCCAGCAGTGAAAGTACAGGGGAGGCCCCAAACACCATATATTTT. Its protein is CASSESTGEAPNTIYF.